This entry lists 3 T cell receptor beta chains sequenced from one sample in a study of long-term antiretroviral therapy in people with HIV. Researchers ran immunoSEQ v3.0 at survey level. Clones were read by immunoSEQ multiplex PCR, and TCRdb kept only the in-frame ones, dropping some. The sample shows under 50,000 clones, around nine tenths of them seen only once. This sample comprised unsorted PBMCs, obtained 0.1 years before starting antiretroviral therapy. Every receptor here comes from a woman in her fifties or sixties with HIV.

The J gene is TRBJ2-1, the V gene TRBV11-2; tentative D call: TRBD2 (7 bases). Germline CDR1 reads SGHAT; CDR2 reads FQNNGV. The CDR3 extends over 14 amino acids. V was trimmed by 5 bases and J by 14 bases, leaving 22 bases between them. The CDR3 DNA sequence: TGTGCCAGCAGCCCCTTTAACGCGGGGGCGTCGAAGTTCTTC. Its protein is CASSPFNAGASKFF.

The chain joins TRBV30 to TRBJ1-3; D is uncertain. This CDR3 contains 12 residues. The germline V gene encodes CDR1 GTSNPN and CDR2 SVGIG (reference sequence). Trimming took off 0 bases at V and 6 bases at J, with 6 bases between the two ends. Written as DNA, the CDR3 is TGTGCCTGGAGTGTACAAATAAACACCATATATTTT. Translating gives CAWSVQINTIYF.

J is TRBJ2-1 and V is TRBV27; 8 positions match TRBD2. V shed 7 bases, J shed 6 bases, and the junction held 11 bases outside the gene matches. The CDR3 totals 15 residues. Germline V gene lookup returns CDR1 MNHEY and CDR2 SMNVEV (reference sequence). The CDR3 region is CASTSRGAWGNEQFF. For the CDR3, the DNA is TGTGCCAGCACCTCGCGGGGGGCCTGGGGCAATGAGCAGTTCTTC.